This is a list of T cell receptor beta chains from one sample in a study of blood T cells in healthy people across ages. TCRdb reanalysed the 5' RACE reads using MiXCR and keeps one entry per CDR3 protein. The sample records about 600,000 distinct CDR3 sequences, around 50% being singletons. Sequencing was done on a sample of blood. The receptors stem from a man older than 75 in good health. Both conserved end residues are part of each CDR3. The D gene is left open where the match is weak. A row's size may be missing; if present it is once, few, many or a size class.

abundance	d_gene	v_gene	j_gene	CDR3aa	CDR3nt
.	.	TRBV10-1	TRBJ2-1	CASSEGVGDEQFF	TGCGCCAGCAGTGAGGGGGTTGGAGATGAGCAGTTCTTC
few	TRBD2	TRBV7-9	TRBJ2-1	CASSLALAGGPEDEQFF	TGTGCCAGCAGCTTAGCTCTAGCGGGAGGGCCCGAAGATGAGCAGTTCTTC
.	.	TRBV4-2	TRBJ2-1	CASSQETSYNEQFF	TGTGCCAGCAGCCAAGAGACTTCTTACAATGAGCAGTTCTTC
few	.	TRBV3-1	TRBJ1-2	CASSQESRRGNYGYTF	TGTGCCAGCAGCCAAGAATCGAGACGGGGAAACTATGGCTACACCTTC
.	.	TRBV3-1	TRBJ2-7	CASSQFPYEQYF	TGTGCCAGCAGCCAATTTCCCTACGAGCAGTACTTC
few	.	TRBV29-1	TRBJ1-1	CSVRRATEAFF	TGCAGCGTTCGGAGGGCTACTGAAGCTTTCTTT
.	.	TRBV20-1	TRBJ2-7	CSAMERKHSYEQYF	TGCAGTGCTATGGAGCGGAAACACTCCTACGAGCAGTACTTC
few	.	TRBV7-9	TRBJ1-1	CASSQGGSTEAFF	TGTGCCAGCAGCCAGGGTGGGAGCACTGAAGCTTTCTTT
.	TRBD2	TRBV9	TRBJ2-7	CASSALAGNYEQYF	TGTGCCAGCAGCGCTCTAGCGGGGAACTACGAGCAGTACTTC
.	.	TRBV7-9	TRBJ2-5	CASSFGWEEETQYF	TGTGCCAGCAGTTTCGGGTGGGAGGAGGAGACCCAGTACTTC
.	.	TRBV28	TRBJ2-5	CASSQNGPQETQYF	TGTGCCAGCAGCCAAAACGGTCCACAAGAGACCCAGTACTTC
.	.	TRBV7-2	TRBJ2-7	CASSLDMAGIAYNEQYF	TGTGCCAGCAGCTTAGATATGGCAGGGATAGCCTACAATGAGCAGTACTTC
.	.	TRBV20-1	TRBJ2-7	CSATSGTPPGQYF	TGCAGTGCTACCTCCGGGACCCCTCCGGGGCAGTACTTC
.	TRBD2	TRBV7-2	TRBJ2-4	CASSLSGGIQNIQYF	TGTGCCAGCAGCCTAAGCGGGGGGATACAAAACATTCAGTACTTC
few	.	TRBV20-1	TRBJ1-2	CSARGANYGYTF	TGCAGTGCAAGAGGGGCCAACTATGGCTACACCTTC
few	.	TRBV20-1	TRBJ2-7	CSASRGAASYEQYF	TGCAGTGCTTCTCGGGGGGCAGCCTCCTACGAGCAGTACTTC
few	.	TRBV15	TRBJ2-7	CATSRDPIYEQYF	TGTGCCACCAGCAGAGATCCCATCTACGAGCAGTACTTC
.	.	TRBV24-1	TRBJ1-5	CATSADGNQPQHF	TGTGCCACCAGTGCAGACGGGAATCAGCCCCAGCATTTT
.	.	TRBV5-1	TRBJ2-3	CASSPYSNTQYF	TGCGCCAGCAGCCCCTATTCAAATACGCAGTATTTT
.	.	TRBV15	TRBJ2-7	CATSRQWRAGRYEQYF	TGTGCCACCAGCAGACAATGGCGGGCGGGACGCTACGAGCAGTACTTC
.	.	TRBV3-1	TRBJ2-1	CASSPVDSSYNEQFF	TGTGCCAGCAGCCCTGTAGATAGCTCCTACAATGAGCAGTTCTTC
few	.	TRBV7-2	TRBJ2-5	CASSLQGRGETQYF	TGTGCCAGCAGCTTACAGGGGCGCGGGGAGACCCAGTACTTC
once	.	TRBV20-1	TRBJ1-4	CSARTPHKEEKLFF	TGCAGTGCAAGGACACCCCACAAAGAAGAAAAACTGTTTTTT
few	.	TRBV7-3	TRBJ2-1	CASSFRGLDEQFF	TGTGCCAGCAGCTTTAGGGGTTTGGATGAGCAGTTCTTC
.	TRBD1	TRBV4-2	TRBJ2-2	CASSHGQGRTGELFF	TGTGCCAGCAGCCACGGACAGGGCAGAACCGGGGAGCTGTTTTTT
.	TRBD2	TRBV5-1	TRBJ2-3	CASSLEGSGLPDTQYF	TGCGCCAGCAGCTTGGAGGGTAGCGGGCTACCAGATACGCAGTATTTT
few	TRBD1	TRBV3-1	TRBJ2-7	CASSPRGRAYEQYF	TGTGCCAGCAGCCCCAGGGGGCGCGCCTACGAGCAGTACTTC
many	.	TRBV6-5	TRBJ1-1	CASSLGRGNTEAFF	TGTGCCAGCAGTCTAGGGCGGGGGAACACTGAAGCTTTCTTT
.	.	TRBV10-3	TRBJ2-3	CAISESGRGRDTQYF	TGTGCCATCAGTGAGTCGGGACGGGGAAGAGATACGCAGTATTTT
.	TRBD1	TRBV29-1	TRBJ2-5	CSVPGGGETQYF	TGCAGCGTTCCAGGGGGCGGAGAGACCCAGTACTTC
.	TRBD1	TRBV28	TRBJ2-5	CASIPPRTGGETQYF	TGTGCCAGCATTCCCCCAAGGACAGGCGGGGAGACCCAGTACTTC
few	TRBD2	TRBV24-1	TRBJ2-1	CATSDHPIAGDNEQFF	TGTGCCACCAGTGATCATCCTATAGCGGGGGACAATGAGCAGTTCTTC
few	TRBD2	TRBV4-2	TRBJ2-3	CASSQGLAGGLDTQYF	TGTGCCAGCAGCCAAGGACTAGCGGGAGGGTTAGATACGCAGTATTTT
many	.	TRBV6-6	TRBJ1-1	CASTQRGANTEAFF	TGTGCCAGCACTCAAAGGGGGGCGAACACTGAAGCTTTCTTT
many	.	TRBV7-2	TRBJ2-1	CASSLDHEQFF	TGTGCCAGCAGCTTAGACCATGAGCAGTTCTTC
.	TRBD1	TRBV20-1	TRBJ1-2	CSAATGHVDGYTF	TGCAGTGCTGCGACAGGGCATGTGGATGGCTACACCTTC
many	.	TRBV6-5	TRBJ2-1	CASSYLGAYEQFF	TGTGCCAGCAGTTACCTTGGGGCATACGAGCAGTTCTTC
.	.	TRBV7-6	TRBJ2-3	CASSLAHPGFPTDTQYF	TGTGCCAGCAGCTTGGCACACCCTGGGTTCCCCACAGATACGCAGTATTTT
few	.	TRBV20-1	TRBJ2-7	CSASGVAYEQYF	TGCAGTGCTAGCGGGGTAGCCTACGAGCAGTACTTC
.	.	TRBV29-1	TRBJ2-5	CSVGLRDGFGETQYF	TGCAGCGTTGGTCTCCGGGACGGATTTGGGGAGACCCAGTACTTC
.	.	TRBV20-1	TRBJ2-5	CSARAPLRGSETQYF	TGCAGTGCTAGAGCCCCCCTGAGGGGGTCCGAGACCCAGTACTTC
.	TRBD2	TRBV2	TRBJ2-1	CASSRASGIGNEQFF	TGTGCCAGCAGTAGGGCTAGCGGGATCGGCAATGAGCAGTTCTTC
.	TRBD2	TRBV4-3	TRBJ2-1	CASSSHIRGGSYNEQFF	TGCGCCAGCAGCTCTCACATACGCGGGGGCTCCTACAATGAGCAGTTCTTC
few	TRBD2	TRBV29-1	TRBJ2-3	CSVEGGGSGDTQYF	TGCAGCGTTGAAGGGGGCGGGAGTGGGGATACGCAGTATTTT
many	.	TRBV6-6	TRBJ2-3	CASSPLGGVLSDTQYF	TGTGCCAGCAGTCCCCTGGGCGGGGTCCTTTCAGATACGCAGTATTTT
few	TRBD2	TRBV6-2/TRBV6-3	TRBJ2-1	CASSYGTSGWRVHNEQFF	TGTGCCAGCAGTTACGGAACTAGCGGGTGGAGGGTACACAATGAGCAGTTCTTC
.	.	TRBV4-1	TRBJ2-7	CASSQLGPAGFTYEQYF	TGCGCCAGCAGCCAATTGGGTCCTGCAGGATTTACCTACGAGCAGTACTTC
.	TRBD1	TRBV7-8	TRBJ2-6	CASVRDRVNSGANVLTF	TGTGCCAGCGTACGGGACAGGGTAAATTCAGGGGCCAACGTCCTGACTTTC
.	.	TRBV4-1	TRBJ1-4	CASSLGRGTNEKLFF	TGCGCCAGCAGCCTCGGAAGGGGGACTAATGAAAAACTGTTTTTT
.	.	TRBV20-1	TRBJ2-1	CSARDQGGMSSYNEQFF	TGCAGTGCTAGAGATCAGGGCGGGATGAGCTCCTACAATGAGCAGTTCTTC